The source of this T cell receptor (beta chain) is a study of blood T cell repertoires in COVID-19. The wider study: Nucleic acid was either cDNA or gDNA, and it came from T cells, B-cell-depleted T cells, or PBMCs.

Sequenced by immunoSEQ multiplex PCR; TCRdb stores in-frame clones only, minus some. The data contain some 490,000 clones, 88% of them seen just once; the ten biggest clones take up roughly 8%. This study enrolled people aged about 18 to 100 from about two dozen US geographic areas. Membership in each cohort depended on participant-reported clinical history. The recovered donors of Cohort 3 showed two negative PCRs, clearance, or symptom resolution. The CDR3 runs 15 residues. The ends lost 6 bases at V and 2 bases at J; junction bases unmatched: 9. Germline loops: CDR1 LNHDA, CDR2 SQIVND (reference sequence).

The sequence was obtained from a woman aged 55-70 years who had recovered from COVID-19. The chain employs TRBV19 and TRBJ1-1; TRBD1 matches at 7 bases. The specimen was PBMCs or T cells enriched from blood (not recorded which). The CDR3 sequence is CASRNPGGRNTEAFF. In DNA form, the CDR3 reads TGTGCCAGTAGGAACCCAGGGGGGAGAAACACTGAAGCTTTCTTT.